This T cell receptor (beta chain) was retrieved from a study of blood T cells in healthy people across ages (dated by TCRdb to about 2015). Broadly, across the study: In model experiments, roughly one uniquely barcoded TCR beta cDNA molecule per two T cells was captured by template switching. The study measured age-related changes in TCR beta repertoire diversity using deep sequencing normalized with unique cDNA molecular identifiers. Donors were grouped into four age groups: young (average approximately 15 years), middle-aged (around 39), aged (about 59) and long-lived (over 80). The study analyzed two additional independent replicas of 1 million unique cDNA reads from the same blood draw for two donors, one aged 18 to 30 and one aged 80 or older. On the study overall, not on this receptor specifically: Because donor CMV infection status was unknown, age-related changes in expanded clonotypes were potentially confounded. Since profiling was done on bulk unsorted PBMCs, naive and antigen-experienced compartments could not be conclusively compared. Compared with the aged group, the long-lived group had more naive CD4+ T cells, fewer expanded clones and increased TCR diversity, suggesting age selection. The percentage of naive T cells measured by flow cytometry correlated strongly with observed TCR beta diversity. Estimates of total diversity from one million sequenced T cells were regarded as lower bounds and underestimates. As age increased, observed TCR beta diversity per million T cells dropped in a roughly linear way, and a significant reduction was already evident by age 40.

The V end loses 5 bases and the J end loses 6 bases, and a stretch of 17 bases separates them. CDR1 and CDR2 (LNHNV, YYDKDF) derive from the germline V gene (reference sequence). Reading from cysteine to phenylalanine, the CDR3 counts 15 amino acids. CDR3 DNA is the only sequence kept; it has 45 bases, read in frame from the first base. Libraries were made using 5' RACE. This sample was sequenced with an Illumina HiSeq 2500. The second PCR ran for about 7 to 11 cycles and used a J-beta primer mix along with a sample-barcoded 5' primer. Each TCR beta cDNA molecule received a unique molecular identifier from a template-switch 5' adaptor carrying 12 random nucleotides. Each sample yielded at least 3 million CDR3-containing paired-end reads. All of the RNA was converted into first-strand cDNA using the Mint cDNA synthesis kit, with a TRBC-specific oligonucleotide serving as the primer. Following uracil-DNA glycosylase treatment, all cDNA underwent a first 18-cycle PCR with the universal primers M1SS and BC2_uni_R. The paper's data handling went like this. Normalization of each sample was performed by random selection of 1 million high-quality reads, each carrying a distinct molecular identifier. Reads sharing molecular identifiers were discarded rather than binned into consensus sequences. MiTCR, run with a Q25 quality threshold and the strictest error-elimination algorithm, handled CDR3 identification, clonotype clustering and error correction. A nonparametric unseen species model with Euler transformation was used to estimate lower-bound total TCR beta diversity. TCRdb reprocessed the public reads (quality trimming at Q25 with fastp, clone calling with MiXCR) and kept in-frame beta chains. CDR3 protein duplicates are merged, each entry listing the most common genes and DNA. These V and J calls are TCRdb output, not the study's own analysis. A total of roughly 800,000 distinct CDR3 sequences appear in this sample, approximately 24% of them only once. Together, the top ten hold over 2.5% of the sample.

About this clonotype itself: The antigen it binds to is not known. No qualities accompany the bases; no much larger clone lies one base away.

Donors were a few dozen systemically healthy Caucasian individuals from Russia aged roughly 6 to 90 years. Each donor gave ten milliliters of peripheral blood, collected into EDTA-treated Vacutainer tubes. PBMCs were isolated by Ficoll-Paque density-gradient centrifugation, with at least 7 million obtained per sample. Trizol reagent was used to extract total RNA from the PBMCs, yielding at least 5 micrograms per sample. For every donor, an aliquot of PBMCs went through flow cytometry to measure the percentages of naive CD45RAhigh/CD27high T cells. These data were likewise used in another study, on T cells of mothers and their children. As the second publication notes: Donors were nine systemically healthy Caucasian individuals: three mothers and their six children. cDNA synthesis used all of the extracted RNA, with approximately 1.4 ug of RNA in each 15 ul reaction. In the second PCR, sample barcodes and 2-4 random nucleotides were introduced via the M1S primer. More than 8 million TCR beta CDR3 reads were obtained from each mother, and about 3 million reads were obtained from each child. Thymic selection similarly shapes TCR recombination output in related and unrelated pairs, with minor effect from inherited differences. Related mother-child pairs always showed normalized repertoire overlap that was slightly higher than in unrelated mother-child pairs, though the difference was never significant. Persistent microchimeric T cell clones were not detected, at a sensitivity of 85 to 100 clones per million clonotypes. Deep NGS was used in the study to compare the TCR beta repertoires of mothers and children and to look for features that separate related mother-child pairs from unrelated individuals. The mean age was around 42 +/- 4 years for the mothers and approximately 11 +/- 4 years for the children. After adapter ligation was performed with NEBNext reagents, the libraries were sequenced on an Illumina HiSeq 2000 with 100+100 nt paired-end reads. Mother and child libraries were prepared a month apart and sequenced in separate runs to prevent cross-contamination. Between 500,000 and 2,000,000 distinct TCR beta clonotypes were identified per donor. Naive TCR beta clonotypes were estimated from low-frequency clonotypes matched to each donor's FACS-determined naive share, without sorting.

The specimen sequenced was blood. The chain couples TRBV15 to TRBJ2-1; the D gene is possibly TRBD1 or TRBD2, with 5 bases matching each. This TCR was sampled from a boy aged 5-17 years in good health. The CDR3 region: CATSLGAGRFNEQFF. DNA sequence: TGTGCCACCAGCCTAGGGGCAGGGAGATTCAATGAGCAGTTCTTC. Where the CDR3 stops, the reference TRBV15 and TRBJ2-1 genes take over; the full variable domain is DAMVIQNPRYQVTQFGKPVTLSCSQTLNHNVMYWYQQKSSQAPKLLFHYYDKDFNNEADTPDNFQSRRPNTSFCFLDIRSPGLGDTAMYLCATSLGAGRFNEQFFGPGTRLTVL.